This T cell receptor beta chain came from a study of blood T cell repertoires in COVID-19. Some clones are missing from TCRdb's copy, which holds only in-frame ones; the method was immunoSEQ multiplex PCR. The sample has around 75,000 clones; approximately 80% are singletons. The clonotype originates from a man aged 45 to 65 with COVID-19, enrolled during active disease. The sample comprised peripheral blood.

CDR3 region: CSAQIPNEQFF. For the CDR3, the DNA is TGCAGCGCCCAAATCCCCAATGAGCAGTTCTTC. The chain combines TRBV29-1 with TRBJ2-1; D remains unclear. CDR1 SQVTM and CDR2 ANQGSEA come from the germline V gene. Trimming stripped 7 bases from V and 6 bases from J, with 10 bases between. CDR3 length equals 11 residues.